The clone carrying this T cell receptor (beta chain) was seen a handful of times. Its antigen is not identified. Each CDR3 protein gets one entry after TCRdb re-called the 5' RACE reads with MiXCR. This table has over 200,000 distinct CDR3 sequences, over 5% appearing once. The source of the sample is a study of identical twins. Study results and limitations: Twin pairs' shared out-of-frame alpha sequences were enriched in low generation probability.

Trimming took 5 bases from V and 1 from J, leaving 12 bases between them. The CDR3 contains 13 residues. Germline CDR1 DFQATT, CDR2 SNEGSKA (reference sequence). The data were also submitted as part of a second study, on T cells expressing NK-cell markers. That paper notes: Researchers got TCR beta repertoires out of sorted CD3+CD56+NKG2C+, CD3+CD56+NKG2C- and CD3+CD56-NKG2C+ T cells. Only alpha-beta TCR T cells were sorted in several experiments, using an anti-gamma-delta TCR antibody. Top CD8+ clonotypes included the dominant CD3+CD56+NKG2C+ clonotypes in six donors.

The source material was CD8+ T cells sorted from blood. The receptor's source is a woman under 30 in good health. J is TRBJ2-7 and V is TRBV20-1, with D tentatively TRBD2 (7 bases). The CDR3 DNA reads as TGCAGTGCTGAAGGGGGACTATCCTACGAGCAGTACTTC. Protein: CSAEGGLSYEQYF.